Sequencing of this TCR beta chain was carried out in a study of metastatic and nonmetastatic thyroid tumors. The wider study: Across peripheral blood and tumor or nodule tissue samples taken from malignant and benign thyroid patients, the repertoires were compared with one another.

This CDR3 is 15 amino acids long. Germline CDR1 is MNHNS and CDR2 is SASEGT. Only a few counts were recorded for this clone. Germline and junction disagree at one end, which may indicate a read error. Source study methods: CDR3 was compared across clinicopathological groups, and the resulting differences were used to build a distant-metastasis classifier for papillary thyroid cancer. TCRdb called clones again from the PCR reads with MiXCR. For this entry, the V and J calls and clone size follow TCRdb and not the study's own pipeline. Of almost 70,000 clones in the sample, 12% to 15% were seen once. Among the patients, none had received any treatment before thyroid surgery.

The V call is TRBV6-1, the J call TRBJ1-6; no clear D. This sequence was found in a male donor with papillary thyroid cancer or a benign thyroid nodule (not recorded which). Some clones in this sample may be carry-over from other donors' samples. Sequencing input: blood. CDR3 loop: CVSSRIGPEGSPLHF. The CDR3 DNA is TGTGTCAGCAGCCGGATTGGGCCGGAAGGATCACCCCTCCACTTT.